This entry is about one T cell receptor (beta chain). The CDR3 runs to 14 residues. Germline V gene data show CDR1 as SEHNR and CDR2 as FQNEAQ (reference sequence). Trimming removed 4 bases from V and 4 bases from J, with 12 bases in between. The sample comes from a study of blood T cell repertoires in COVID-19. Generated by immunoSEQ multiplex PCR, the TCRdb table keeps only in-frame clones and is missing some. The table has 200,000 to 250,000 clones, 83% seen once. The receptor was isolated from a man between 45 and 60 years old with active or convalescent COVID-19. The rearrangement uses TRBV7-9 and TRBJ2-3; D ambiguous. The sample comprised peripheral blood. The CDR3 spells CASSSPLGPDTQYF. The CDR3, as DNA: TGTGCCAGCAGCTCCCCGTTGGGCCCAGATACGCAGTATTTT.